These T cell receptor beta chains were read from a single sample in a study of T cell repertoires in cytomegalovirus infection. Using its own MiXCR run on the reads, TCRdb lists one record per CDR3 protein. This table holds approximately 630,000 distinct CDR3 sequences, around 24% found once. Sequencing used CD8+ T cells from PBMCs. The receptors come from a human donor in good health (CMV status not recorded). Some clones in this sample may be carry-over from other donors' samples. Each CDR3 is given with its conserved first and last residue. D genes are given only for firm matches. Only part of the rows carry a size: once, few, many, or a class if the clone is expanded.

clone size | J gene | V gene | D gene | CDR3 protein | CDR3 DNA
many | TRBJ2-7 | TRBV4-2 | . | CASSRAEGTAEDEQYF | TGTGCCAGCAGCCGTGCAGAGGGGACGGCGGAGGACGAGCAGTACTTC
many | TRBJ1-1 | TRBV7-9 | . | CASSPREGSTEAFF | TGTGCCAGCAGCCCCAGGGAGGGGAGTACTGAAGCTTTCTTT
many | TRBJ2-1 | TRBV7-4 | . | CASSSELSDEQFF | TGTGCCAGCAGCTCCGAACTAAGCGATGAGCAGTTCTTC
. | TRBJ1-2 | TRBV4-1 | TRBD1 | CASSQGGQNYGYTF | TGCGCCAGCAGCCAAGGGGGACAGAACTATGGCTACACCTTC
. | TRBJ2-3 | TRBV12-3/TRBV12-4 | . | CASLGGDTQYF | TGTGCCAGCCTAGGGGGAGATACGCAGTATTTT
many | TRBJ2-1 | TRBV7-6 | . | CASSQSGTPSISYNEQFF | TGTGCCAGCAGCCAATCCGGGACACCTTCGATTTCCTACAATGAGCAGTTCTTC
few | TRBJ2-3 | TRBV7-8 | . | CASSSPHEGSTDTQYF | TGTGCCAGCAGCTCTCCCCATGAGGGAAGCACAGATACGCAGTATTTT
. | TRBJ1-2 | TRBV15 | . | CATSRDKGSEAIRGYTF | TGTGCCACCAGCAGAGATAAAGGGTCTGAGGCCATCCGTGGCTACACCTTC
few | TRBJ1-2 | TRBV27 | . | CASRGVGVYGYTF | TGTGCCAGCAGGGGAGTAGGAGTCTATGGCTACACCTTC
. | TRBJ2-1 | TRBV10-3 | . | CAISDKLGPNEQFF | TGTGCCATCAGTGACAAGCTGGGACCCAATGAGCAGTTCTTC
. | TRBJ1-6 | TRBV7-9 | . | CASSYPIPYNSPLHF | TGTGCCAGCAGCTACCCCATCCCTTATAATTCACCCCTCCACTTT
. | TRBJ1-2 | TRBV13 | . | CASNYHRDLNYGYTF | TGTGCCAGCAATTACCACAGGGACCTTAACTATGGCTACACCTTC
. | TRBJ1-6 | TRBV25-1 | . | CASSDREDYNSPLHF | TGTGCCAGCAGTGACAGGGAGGACTATAATTCACCCCTCCACTTT
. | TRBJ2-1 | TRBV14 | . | CASSHRGYPSYNEQFF | TGTGCCAGCAGCCACCGGGGTTACCCTTCCTACAATGAGCAGTTCTTC
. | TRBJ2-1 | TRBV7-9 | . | CASSSLSGATYNEQFF | TGTGCCAGCAGCTCTCTGTCGGGGGCCACCTACAATGAGCAGTTCTTC
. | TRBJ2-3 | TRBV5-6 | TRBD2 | CASSRRLAGGPTRTDTQYF | TGTGCCAGCAGCCGGAGATTAGCGGGGGGACCGACACGCACAGATACGCAGTATTTT
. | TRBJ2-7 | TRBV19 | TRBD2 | CASSIGLAFLSGNEQYF | TGTGCCAGTAGTATAGGACTAGCGTTCCTTTCAGGGAACGAGCAGTACTTC
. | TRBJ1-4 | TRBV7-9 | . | CASSVSAGVNEKLFF | TGTGCCAGCAGCGTTTCCGCCGGAGTTAATGAAAAACTGTTTTTT
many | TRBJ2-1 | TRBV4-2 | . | CASSLDREQFF | TGTGCCAGCAGCTTAGACAGGGAGCAGTTCTTC
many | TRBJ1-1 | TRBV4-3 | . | CASSQGGGSVGEAFF | TGCGCCAGCAGCCAAGGGGGGGGGTCAGTCGGGGAAGCTTTCTTT
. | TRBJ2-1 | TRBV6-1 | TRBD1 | CASSEPGQGAYNEQFF | TGTGCCAGCAGTGAACCGGGACAGGGGGCATACAATGAGCAGTTCTTC
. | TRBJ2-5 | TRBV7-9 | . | CASSGGSIETQYF | TGTGCCAGCAGTGGGGGGTCTATTGAGACCCAGTACTTC
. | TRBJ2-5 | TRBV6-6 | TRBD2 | CASSYSMRGELAGGTQETQYF | TGTGCCAGCAGTTACTCGATGAGGGGGGAACTAGCGGGGGGCACCCAAGAGACCCAGTACTTC
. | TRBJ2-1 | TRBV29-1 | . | CSVITGRGPSYNEQFF | TGCAGCGTGATAACGGGGCGGGGGCCATCCTACAATGAGCAGTTCTTC
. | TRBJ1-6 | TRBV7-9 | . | CASSFWDINSPLHF | TGTGCCAGCAGCTTTTGGGACATAAATTCACCCCTCCACTTT
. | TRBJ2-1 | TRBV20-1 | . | CSATRTRLSSYNEQFF | TGCAGTGCTACGAGAACTAGACTAAGCTCCTACAATGAGCAGTTCTTC
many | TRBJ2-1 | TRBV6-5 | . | CASSFQVVDEQFF | TGTGCCAGCAGTTTCCAAGTGGTGGATGAGCAGTTCTTC
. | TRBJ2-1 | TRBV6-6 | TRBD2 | CASSYPRSGAIDEQFF | TGTGCCAGCAGTTACCCTAGAAGCGGGGCTATTGATGAGCAGTTCTTC
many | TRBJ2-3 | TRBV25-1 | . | CASSDWGADTQYF | TGTGCCAGCAGTGATTGGGGGGCAGATACGCAGTATTTT